A selection of T cell receptor beta chains follows, all from one sample in a study of blood T cell repertoires in COVID-19. Profiled with immunoSEQ multiplex PCR; TCRdb holds only in-frame clones, not every one. The data hold tens of thousands of clones, with roughly four fifths observed a single time. The sequenced material came from peripheral blood. Every receptor here comes from a woman in her fifties or sixties with acute or convalescent COVID-19. Each CDR3 is given without its conserved first and last residue. Each record gives: CDR3 protein, V gene, clone size. Size is omitted from some rows. Given values are once, few, many or a class for expanded clones.

ASTPRPLATAYEQY TRBV2 -
ASSPSGGAGETQY TRBV7-9 -
ASKLQASSGNTIY TRBV28 -
ASSRGQGRGNTEAF TRBV18 few
AWSGQGRETQY TRBV30 -
SVEVRRMNTEAF TRBV29-1 -
ASSPGGQRNQPQH TRBV18 -
ASSPRWQALSGNTIY TRBV9 -
ASSITGDTQY TRBV19 -
ASSQDAVGGTEAF TRBV4-1 -
ASSLGPGQGRPGYT TRBV5-1 -
ASSPGQGATDTQY TRBV11-3 -
ASRGGDRASPLH TRBV28 -
ASSEELVGGYEQF TRBV2 -
ASGLGLLAGGEGDEQF TRBV12-5 -
ASSPRDRFSTAF TRBV6-6 -
ASSFRQSPRGYT TRBV5-5 -
ATSRDRRITSSQPQH TRBV15 few